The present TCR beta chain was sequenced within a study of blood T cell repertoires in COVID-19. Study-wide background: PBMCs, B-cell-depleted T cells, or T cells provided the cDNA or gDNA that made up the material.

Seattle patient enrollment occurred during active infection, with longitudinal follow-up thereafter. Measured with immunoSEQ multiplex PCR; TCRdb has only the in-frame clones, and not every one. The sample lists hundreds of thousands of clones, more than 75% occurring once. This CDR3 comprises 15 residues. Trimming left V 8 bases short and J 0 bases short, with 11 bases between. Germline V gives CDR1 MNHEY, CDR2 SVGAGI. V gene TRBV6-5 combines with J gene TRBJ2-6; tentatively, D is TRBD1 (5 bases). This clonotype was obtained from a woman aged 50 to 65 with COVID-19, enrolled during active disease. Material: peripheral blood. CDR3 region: CASDRRHSGANVLTF. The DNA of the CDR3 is TGTGCCAGCGACAGACGACACTCTGGGGCCAACGTCCTGACTTTC.